The 4 T cell receptor beta chains below were found in one sample sequenced in a study of blood T cells in healthy people across ages (dated by TCRdb to between 2015 and 2017). Library prep was done by 5' RACE. Sequencing took place on an Illumina HiSeq 2500. A second roughly 7 to 11 cycle PCR used a sample-barcoded 5' primer and a J-beta primer mix. Through fastp at Q25 and MiXCR, TCRdb rebuilt clones from the public reads, retaining in-frame beta chains. Each entry merges the rows of one CDR3 protein and shows their most common DNA and genes. The sample has hundreds of thousands of distinct CDR3 sequences on record, around 48% of them singletons. 25% to 35% of the sample belongs to the ten largest clones. Sequenced material: blood. Receptors were obtained from a woman aged 60 to 75 in good health.

The table lists this clonotype with a few counts. This chain joins TRBV4-2 and TRBJ2-7, with TRBD2 matching over 7 bases. This CDR3 spans 14 amino acids. Unmatched junction bases numbered 2, after V lost 1 base and J lost 2 bases. From germline, CDR1 is LGHNA and CDR2 YNFKEQ. The CDR3 loop reads CASSQVGTTYEQYF. CDR3 coding DNA: TGTGCCAGCAGCCAAGTCGGGACTACCTACGAGCAGTACTTC.

The chain couples TRBV28 to TRBJ1-3; D remains ambiguous. V was shortened by 2 bases and J by 0 bases, with 5 bases between the two germline ends. Germline V gives CDR1 MDHEN, CDR2 SYDVKM. CDR3 size: 14 residues. CDR3 DNA sequence: TGTGCCAGCAGTTTAGTGGTCTCTGGAAACACCATATATTTT. Translation: CASSLVVSGNTIYF.

This rearrangement joins TRBV7-2 to TRBJ2-7; a possible D gene is TRBD1 (5 bases). The CDR3 runs to 15 residues. V was trimmed by 2 bases and J by 5 bases, leaving 16 bases between them. CDR1 SGHTA and CDR2 FQGNSA come from the germline V gene. DNA of the CDR3: TGTGCCAGCAGCTTACAGTCACAGATACAGGACGAGCAGTACTTC. Residues: CASSLQSQIQDEQYF.

This clonotype was observed a few times. The V gene is TRBV20-1, the J gene TRBJ1-1; D may be TRBD1 (6 bases). This CDR3 contains 13 residues. The germline V gene has CDR1 DFQATT and CDR2 SNEGSKA (reference sequence). Deletions cut 2 bases from V and 7 bases from J, with 14 bases between. The CDR3 spells CSARLAQGFEAFF. CDR3 DNA sequence: TGCAGTGCTAGACTTGCCCAGGGGTTTGAAGCTTTCTTT.